This T cell receptor (beta chain) was found in a study of shared clonotypes between healthy human individuals. Regarding this clone: Its antigen remains unidentified.

Deep was the level at which the assay was run. Per sorted-subset replicate PCR, input was about 180 ng DNA, representing tens of thousands of T cell genomes. Sequenced by immunoSEQ multiplex PCR; TCRdb stores in-frame clones only, minus some. The sample has about 2 million clones, roughly 95% seen once; the top ten hold roughly 0.13%. The investigators split CD4+ cells into a CD45RA+ naive subset and a CD45RA-negative memory subset. General study findings and limits: Even with large depth, rarefaction showed that sorted-subset sequencing was incomplete.

The J segment lost 12 bases and the V segment lost 6 bases, leaving 5 bases of the junction unmatched. The CDR3 sequence is 12 residues long. Germline V lookup: CDR1 LNHDA, CDR2 SQIVND (reference sequence). The sequence derives from a man between 18 and 35 years old in good health. The chain links TRBV19 to TRBJ1-6, with TRBD1 identical over 7 bases. The sequenced sample consisted of naive CD4+ T cells sorted from blood. Regarding subset: CD45RA+ positively selected. CDR3 in DNA: TGTGCCAGTAGCACAGGGGTCCGACCCCTCCACTTT. Translated: CASSTGVRPLHF.